This T cell receptor (beta chain) was profiled in a study of blood T cells in healthy people across ages. With a J-beta primer mix and a sample-barcoded 5' primer, a second PCR ran about 6 to 11 cycles. TCRdb ran MiXCR on the 5' RACE reads and lists one entry per CDR3 protein. This sample yields some 940,000 distinct CDR3 sequences, of which about 27% are seen a single time; approximately 10% belongs to the top ten. Per germline, CDR1 MNHNS and CDR2 SASEGT. The V and J ends lost 1 base and 6 bases respectively, with 12 bases between them. This CDR3 spans 14 amino acids. This clonotype was seen more than once but under ten times. In addition, the sample was reused for a study of T cells of mothers and their children.

This chain joins TRBV6-1 and TRBJ1-1; D remains ambiguous. This clonotype was sampled from a woman aged 40-49 years in good health. Specimen: blood. CDR3 in DNA: TGTGCCAGCAGTGAAGTAGACTTAGTGTCTGAAGCTTTCTTT. Protein sequence: CASSEVDLVSEAFF.